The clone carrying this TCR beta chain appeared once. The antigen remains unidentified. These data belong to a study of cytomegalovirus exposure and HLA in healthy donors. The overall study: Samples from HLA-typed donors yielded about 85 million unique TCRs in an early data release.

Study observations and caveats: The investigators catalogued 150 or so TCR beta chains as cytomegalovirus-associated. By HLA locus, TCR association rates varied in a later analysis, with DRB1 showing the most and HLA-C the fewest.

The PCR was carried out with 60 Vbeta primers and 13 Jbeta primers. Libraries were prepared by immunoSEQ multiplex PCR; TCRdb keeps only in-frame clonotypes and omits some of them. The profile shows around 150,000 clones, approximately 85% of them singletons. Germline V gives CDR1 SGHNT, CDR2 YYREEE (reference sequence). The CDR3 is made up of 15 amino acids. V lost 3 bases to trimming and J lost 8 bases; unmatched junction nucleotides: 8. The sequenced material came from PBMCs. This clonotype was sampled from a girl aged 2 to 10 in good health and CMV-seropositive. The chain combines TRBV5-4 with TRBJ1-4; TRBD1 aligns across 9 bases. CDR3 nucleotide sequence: TGTGCCAGCAGCTACGCCGGGACAGGGAACGAAAAACTGTTTTTT. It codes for CASSYAGTGNEKLFF.